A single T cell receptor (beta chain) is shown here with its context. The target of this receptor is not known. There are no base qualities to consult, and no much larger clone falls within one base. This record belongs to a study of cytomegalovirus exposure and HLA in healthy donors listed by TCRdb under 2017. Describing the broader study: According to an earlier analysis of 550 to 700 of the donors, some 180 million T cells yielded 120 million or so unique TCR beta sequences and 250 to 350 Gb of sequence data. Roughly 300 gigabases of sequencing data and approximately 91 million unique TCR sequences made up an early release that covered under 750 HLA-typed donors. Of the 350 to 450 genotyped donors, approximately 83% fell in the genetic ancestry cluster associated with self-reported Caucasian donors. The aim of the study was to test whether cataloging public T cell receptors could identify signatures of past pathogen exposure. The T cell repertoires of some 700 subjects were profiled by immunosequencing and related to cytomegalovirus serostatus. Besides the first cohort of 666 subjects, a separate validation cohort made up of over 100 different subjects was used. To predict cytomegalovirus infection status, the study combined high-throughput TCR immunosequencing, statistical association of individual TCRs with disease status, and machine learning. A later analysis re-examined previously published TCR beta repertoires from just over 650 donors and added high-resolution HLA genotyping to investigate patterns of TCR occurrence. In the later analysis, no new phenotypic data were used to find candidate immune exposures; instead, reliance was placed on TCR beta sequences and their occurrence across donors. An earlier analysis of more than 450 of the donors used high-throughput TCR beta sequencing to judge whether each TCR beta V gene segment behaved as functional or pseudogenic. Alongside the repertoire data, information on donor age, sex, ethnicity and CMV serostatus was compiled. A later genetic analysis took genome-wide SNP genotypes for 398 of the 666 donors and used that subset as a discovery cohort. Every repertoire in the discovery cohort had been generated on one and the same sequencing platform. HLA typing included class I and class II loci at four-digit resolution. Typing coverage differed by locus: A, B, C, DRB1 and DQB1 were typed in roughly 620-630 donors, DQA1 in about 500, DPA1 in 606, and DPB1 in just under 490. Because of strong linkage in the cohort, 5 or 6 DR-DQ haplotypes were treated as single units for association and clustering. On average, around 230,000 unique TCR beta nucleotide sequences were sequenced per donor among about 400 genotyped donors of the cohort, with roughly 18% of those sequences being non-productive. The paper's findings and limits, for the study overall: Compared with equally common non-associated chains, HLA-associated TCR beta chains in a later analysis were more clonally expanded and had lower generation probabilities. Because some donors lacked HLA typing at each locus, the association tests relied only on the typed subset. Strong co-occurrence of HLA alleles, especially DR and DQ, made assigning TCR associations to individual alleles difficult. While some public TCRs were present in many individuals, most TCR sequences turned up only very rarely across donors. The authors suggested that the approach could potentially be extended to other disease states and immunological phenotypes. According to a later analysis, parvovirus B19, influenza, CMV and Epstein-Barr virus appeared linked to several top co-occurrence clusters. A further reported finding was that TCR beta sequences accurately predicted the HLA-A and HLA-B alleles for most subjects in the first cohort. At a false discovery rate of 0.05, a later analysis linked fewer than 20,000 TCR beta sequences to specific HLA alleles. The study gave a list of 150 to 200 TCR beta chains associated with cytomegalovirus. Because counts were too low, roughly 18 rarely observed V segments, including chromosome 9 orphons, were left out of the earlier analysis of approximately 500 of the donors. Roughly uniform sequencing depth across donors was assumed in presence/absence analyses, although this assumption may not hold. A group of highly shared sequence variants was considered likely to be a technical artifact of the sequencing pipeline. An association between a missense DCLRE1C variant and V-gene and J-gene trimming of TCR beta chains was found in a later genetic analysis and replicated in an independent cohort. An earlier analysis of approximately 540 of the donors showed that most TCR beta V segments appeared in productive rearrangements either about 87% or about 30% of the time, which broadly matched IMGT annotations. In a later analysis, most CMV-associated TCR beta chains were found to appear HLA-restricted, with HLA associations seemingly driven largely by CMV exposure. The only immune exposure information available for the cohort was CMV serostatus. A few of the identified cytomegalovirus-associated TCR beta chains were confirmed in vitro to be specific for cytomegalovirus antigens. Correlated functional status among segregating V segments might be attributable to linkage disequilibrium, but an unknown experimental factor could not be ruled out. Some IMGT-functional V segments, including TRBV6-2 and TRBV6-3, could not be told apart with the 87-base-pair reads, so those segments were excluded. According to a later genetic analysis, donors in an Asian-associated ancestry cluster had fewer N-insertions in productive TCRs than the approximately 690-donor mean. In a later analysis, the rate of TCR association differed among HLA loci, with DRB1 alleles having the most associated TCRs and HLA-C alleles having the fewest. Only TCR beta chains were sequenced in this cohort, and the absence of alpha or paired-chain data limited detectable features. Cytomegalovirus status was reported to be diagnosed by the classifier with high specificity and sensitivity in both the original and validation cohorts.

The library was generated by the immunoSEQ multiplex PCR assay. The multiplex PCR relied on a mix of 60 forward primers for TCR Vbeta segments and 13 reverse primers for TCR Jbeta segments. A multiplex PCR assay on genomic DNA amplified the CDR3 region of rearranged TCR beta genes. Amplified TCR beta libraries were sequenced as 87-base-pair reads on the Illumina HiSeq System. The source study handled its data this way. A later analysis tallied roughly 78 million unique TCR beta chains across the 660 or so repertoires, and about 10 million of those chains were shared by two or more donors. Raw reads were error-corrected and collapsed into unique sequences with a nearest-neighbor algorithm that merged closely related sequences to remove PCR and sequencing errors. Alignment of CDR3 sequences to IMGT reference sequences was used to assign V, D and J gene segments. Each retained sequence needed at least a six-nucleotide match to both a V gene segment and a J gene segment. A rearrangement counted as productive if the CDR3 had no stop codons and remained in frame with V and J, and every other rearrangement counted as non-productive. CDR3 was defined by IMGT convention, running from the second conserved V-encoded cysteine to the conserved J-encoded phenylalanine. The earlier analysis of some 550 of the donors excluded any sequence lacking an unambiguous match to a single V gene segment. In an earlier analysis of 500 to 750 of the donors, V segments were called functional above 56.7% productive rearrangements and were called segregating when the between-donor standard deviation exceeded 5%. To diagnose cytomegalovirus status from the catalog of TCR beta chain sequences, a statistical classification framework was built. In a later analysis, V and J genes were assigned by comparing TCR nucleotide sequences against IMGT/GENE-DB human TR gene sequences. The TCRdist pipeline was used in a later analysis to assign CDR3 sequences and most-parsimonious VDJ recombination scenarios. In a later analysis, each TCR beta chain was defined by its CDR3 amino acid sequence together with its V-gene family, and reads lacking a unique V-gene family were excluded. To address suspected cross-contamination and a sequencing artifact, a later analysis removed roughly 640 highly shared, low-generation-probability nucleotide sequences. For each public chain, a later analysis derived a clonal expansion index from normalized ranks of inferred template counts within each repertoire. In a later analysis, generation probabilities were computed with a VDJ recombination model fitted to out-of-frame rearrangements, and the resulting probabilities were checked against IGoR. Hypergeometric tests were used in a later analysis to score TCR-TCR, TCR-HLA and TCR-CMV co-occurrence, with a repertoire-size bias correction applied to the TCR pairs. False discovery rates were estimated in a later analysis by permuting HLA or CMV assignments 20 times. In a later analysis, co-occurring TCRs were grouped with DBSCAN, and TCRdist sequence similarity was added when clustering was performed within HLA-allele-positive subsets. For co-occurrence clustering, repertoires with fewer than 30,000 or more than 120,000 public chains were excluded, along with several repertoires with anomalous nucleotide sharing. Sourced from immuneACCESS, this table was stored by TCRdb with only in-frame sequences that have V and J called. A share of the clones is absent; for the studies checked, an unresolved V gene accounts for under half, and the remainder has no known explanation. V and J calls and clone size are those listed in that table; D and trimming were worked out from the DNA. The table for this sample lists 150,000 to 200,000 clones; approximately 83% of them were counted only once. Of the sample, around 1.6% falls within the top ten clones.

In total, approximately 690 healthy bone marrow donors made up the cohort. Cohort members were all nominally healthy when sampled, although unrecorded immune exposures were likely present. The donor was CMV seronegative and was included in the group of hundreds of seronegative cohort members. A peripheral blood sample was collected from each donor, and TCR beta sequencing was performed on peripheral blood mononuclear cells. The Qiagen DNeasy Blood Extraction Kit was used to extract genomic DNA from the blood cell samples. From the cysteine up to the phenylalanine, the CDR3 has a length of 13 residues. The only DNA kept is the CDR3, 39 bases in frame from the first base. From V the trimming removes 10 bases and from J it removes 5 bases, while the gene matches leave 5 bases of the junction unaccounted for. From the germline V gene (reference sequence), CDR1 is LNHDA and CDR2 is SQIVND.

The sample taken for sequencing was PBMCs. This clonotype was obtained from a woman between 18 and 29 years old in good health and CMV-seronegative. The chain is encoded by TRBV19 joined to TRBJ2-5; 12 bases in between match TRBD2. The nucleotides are TGTGCCACGACTCTAGCGGGGGGGGAGACCCAGTACTTC. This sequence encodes CATTLAGGETQYF.